This T cell receptor (beta chain) is drawn from a study of Ad26.COV2.S vaccination and SARS-CoV-2 variants. Across the study: Into the muscle, Ad26.COV2.S was dosed once or twice, 56 days apart.

Trimming pared 0 bases from V and 2 bases from J, leaving 22 bases between. This CDR3 is built from 19 residues. In germline, CDR1 is MNHEY, CDR2 SVGEGT. Comment on this clone: Its specificity is unknown.

TCRdb keeps only in-frame clones here, not all; method: immunoSEQ multiplex PCR. The sample holds about 350,000 clones; around 83% are singletons and the top ten take around 3.3%. Described treatment: some 19 received Ad26.COV2.S at low or high dose, single or two shots; a few received placebo; per-sample allocation not given. Samples were taken on day 63 after the first vaccine or placebo injection. In Boston, an adult donor aged 18-55 years took part. The study, taken as a whole, reports: Placebo recipients and vaccine recipients were similar in non-spike TCR breadth.

Here the sequenced sample was peripheral blood, taken in a trial of Ad26.COV2.S vaccine versus placebo. This receptor was obtained from a person aged 18-60 years who received the Ad26.COV2.S COVID-19 vaccine or a placebo. J is TRBJ1-2 and V is TRBV6-2 or TRBV6-3; tentative D call: TRBD1 (5 bases). As DNA, the CDR3 is TGTGCCAGCAGTTACTCCCCCGTGAGGGGATTGAGGGTCAACTATGGCTACACCTTC. This translates into CASSYSPVRGLRVNYGYTF.